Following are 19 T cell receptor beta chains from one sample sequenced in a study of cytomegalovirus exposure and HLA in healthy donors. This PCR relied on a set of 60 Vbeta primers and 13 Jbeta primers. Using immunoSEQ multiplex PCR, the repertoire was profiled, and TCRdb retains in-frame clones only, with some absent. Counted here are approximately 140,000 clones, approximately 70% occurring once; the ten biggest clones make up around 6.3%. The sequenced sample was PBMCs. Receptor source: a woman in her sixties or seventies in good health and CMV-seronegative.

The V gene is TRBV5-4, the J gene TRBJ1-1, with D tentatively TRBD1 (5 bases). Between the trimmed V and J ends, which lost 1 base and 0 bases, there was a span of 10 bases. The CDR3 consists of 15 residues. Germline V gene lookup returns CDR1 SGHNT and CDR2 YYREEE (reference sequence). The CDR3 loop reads CASSLSSGVNTEAFF. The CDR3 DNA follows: TGTGCCAGCAGCTTGTCGTCGGGGGTGAACACTGAAGCTTTCTTT.

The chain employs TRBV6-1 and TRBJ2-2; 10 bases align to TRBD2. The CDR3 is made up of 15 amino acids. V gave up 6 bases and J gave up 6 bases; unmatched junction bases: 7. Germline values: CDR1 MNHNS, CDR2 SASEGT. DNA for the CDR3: TGTGCCAGCAGAGCCGGGACTAGCGTTCCCGGGGAGCTGTTTTTT. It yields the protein CASRAGTSVPGELFF.

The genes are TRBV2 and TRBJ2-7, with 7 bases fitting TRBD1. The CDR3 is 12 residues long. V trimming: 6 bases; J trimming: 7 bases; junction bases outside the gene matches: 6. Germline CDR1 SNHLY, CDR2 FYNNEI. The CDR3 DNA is TGTGCCAGCAGGAGGGACAGCTGGGAGCAGTACTTC. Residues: CASRRDSWEQYF.

The CDR3 loop reads CASSLRDRSTSEQFF. The CDR3 DNA follows: TGTGCCAGCAGCTTGCGGGACAGAAGCACAAGTGAGCAGTTCTTC. V is TRBV5-5 and J is TRBJ2-1; 7 bases match TRBD1. The CDR3 contains 15 residues. CDR1 and CDR2 (germline): SGHKS, YYEKEE (reference sequence). V lost 1 base and J lost 9; bases outside the gene matches: 10.

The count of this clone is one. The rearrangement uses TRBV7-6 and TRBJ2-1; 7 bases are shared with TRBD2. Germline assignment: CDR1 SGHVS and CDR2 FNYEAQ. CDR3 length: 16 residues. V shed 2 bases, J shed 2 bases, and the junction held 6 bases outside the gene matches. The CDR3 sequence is CASSLRTGGPYNEQFF. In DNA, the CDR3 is TGTGCCAGCAGCTTAAGAACGGGGGGTCCCTACAATGAGCAGTTCTTC.

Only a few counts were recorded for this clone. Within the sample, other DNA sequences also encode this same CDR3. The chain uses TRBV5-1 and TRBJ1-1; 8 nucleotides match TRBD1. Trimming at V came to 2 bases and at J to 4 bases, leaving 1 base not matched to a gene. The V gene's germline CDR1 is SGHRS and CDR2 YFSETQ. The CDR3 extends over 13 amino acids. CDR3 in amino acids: CASSLQGGTEAFF. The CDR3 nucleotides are TGCGCCAGCAGCTTACAGGGGGGCACTGAAGCTTTCTTT.

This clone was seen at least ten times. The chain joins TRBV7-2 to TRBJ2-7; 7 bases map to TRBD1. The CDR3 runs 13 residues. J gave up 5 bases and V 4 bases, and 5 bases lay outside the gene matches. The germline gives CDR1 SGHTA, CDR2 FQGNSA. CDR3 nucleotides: TGTGCCAGCAGCTCTAACGACAGGGACGAGCAGTACTTC. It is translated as CASSSNDRDEQYF.

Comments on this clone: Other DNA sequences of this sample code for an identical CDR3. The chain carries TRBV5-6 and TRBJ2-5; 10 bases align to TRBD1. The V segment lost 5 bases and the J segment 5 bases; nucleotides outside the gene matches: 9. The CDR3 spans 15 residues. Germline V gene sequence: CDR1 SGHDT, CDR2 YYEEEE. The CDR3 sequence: CASSLPGQGRETQYF. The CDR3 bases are TGTGCCAGCAGTTTGCCGGGACAGGGGAGGGAGACCCAGTACTTC.

CDR3 residues: CASSIGGDRTYEQYF. The CDR3, as DNA: TGTGCCAGTAGTATAGGGGGGGACAGGACCTACGAGCAGTACTTC. The genes are TRBV19 and TRBJ2-7, with TRBD1 matching 8 bases. The V gene's germline CDR1 is LNHDA and CDR2 SQIVND (reference sequence). The CDR3 loop spans 15 amino acids. V trimming: 1 base; J trimming: 2 bases; junction bases outside the gene matches: 4. The full variable domain, rest sourced from reference TRBV19 and TRBJ2-7, is DGGITQSPKYLFRKEGQNVTLSCEQNLNHDAMYWYRQDPGQGLRLIYYSQIVNDFQKGDIAEGYSVSREKKESFPLTVTSAQKNPTAFYLCASSIGGDRTYEQYFGPGTRLTVT.

The chain's CDR3 is CASSLTGGLDTQYF. The CDR3 nucleotides read TGTGCCAGCAGCTTAACGGGGGGGCTTGATACGCAGTATTTT. V usage is TRBV7-3 and J usage is TRBJ2-3; tentatively, D is TRBD2 (7 bases). Per the germline V gene, CDR1 is SGHTA and CDR2 is FQGTGA. The CDR3 is 14 residues long. The germline V and J ends were trimmed by 0 bases and 6 bases, with 10 bases remaining between them.

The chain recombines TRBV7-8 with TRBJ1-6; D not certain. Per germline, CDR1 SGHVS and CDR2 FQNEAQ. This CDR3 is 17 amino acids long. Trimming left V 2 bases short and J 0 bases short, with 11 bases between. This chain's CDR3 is CASSLRRVTSYNSPLHF. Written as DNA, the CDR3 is TGTGCCAGCAGCTTACGCCGAGTAACCTCCTATAATTCACCCCTCCACTTT.

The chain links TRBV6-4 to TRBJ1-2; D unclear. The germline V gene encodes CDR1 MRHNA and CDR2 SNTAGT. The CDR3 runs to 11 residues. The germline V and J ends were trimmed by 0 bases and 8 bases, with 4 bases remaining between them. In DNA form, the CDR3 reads TGTGCCAGCAGTGACTCGCGGGGCTACACCTTC. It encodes CASSDSRGYTF.

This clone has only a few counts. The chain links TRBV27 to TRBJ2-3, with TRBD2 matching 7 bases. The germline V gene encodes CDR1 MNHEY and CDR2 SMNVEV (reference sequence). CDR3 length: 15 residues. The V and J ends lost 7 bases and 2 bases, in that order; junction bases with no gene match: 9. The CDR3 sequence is CASKERLAPTDTQYF. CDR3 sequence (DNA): TGTGCCAGCAAGGAGAGACTAGCACCCACAGATACGCAGTATTTT.

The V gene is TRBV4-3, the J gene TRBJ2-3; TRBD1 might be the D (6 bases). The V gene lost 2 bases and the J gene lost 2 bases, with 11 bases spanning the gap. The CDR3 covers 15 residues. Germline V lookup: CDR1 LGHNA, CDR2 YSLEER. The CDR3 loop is CASSQSSGATDTQYF. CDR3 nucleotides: TGCGCCAGCAGCCAAAGTTCAGGGGCCACAGATACGCAGTATTTT.

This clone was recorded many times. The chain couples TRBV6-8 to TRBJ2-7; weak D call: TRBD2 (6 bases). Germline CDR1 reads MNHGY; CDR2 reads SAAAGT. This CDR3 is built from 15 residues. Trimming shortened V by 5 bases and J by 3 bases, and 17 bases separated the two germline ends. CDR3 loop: CASSVVEGPLYEQYF. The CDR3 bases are TGTGCCAGCAGTGTAGTGGAGGGCCCCCTCTACGAGCAGTACTTC.

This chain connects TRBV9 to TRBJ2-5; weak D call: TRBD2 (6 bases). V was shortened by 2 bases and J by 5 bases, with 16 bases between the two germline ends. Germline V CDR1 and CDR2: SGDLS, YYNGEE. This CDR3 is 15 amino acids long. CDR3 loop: CASSVGGRDGETQYF. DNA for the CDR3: TGTGCCAGCAGCGTGGGAGGCAGGGATGGGGAGACCCAGTACTTC.

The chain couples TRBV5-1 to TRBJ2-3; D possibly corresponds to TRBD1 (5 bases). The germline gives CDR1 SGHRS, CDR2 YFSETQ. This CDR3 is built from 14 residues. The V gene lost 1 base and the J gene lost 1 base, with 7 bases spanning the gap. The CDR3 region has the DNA TGCGCCAGCAGCTTGAAAGGGGGCACAGATACGCAGTATTTT. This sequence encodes CASSLKGGTDTQYF.

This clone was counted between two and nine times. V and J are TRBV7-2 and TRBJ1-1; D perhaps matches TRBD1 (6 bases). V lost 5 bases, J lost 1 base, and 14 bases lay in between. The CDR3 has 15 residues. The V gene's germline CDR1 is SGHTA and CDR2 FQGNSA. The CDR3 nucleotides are TGTGCCAGCAGCCCTCAGACAGGTAGGAACACTGAAGCTTTCTTT. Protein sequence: CASSPQTGRNTEAFF.

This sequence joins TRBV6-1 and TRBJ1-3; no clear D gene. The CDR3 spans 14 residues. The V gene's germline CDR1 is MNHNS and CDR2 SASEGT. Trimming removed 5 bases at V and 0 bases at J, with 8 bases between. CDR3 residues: CASSRQSSGNTIYF. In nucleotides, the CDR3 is TGTGCCAGCAGTAGACAAAGCTCTGGAAACACCATATATTTT.